This passage covers 22 T cell receptor beta chains from one sample sequenced in a study of T cell clonotyping in hematopoietic cell transplantation. The method was immunoSEQ multiplex PCR; TCRdb's version includes in-frame clones alone and lacks a portion of them. This table has about 4,200 clones, approximately 76% appearing once. The sequencing used peripheral blood mononuclear cells, collected 100 days after allogeneic stem cell transplant. Source of these receptors: a male patient between 50 and 60 years old who had an allogeneic stem cell transplant from an unrelated donor, so the T cells may come from the graft donor. Some clones in this sample may be carry-over from other donors' samples.

This clone is a singleton in its sample. The chain is built from TRBV6-5 and TRBJ2-2; tentatively, D is TRBD1 (5 bases). Germline CDR1 MNHEY, CDR2 SVGAGI. V was cut by 6 bases and J by 4 bases, with 9 bases left in between. The CDR3 length is 13 residues. DNA for the CDR3: TGTGCCAGCAGACCCAGGGTCACCGGGGAGCTGTTTTTT. Its protein is CASRPRVTGELFF.

V usage is TRBV9 and J usage is TRBJ2-3; D gene ambiguous. This CDR3 is built from 15 residues. Trimming took 1 base from V and 0 from J, leaving 9 bases between them. CDR1 is SGDLS, CDR2 YYNGEE, per germline. The DNA for the CDR3 is TGTGCCAGCAGCGTATTTTTTAGAAGCACAGATACGCAGTATTTT. Amino acid sequence: CASSVFFRSTDTQYF.

CDR3 residues: CSAYRRTEAFF. The CDR3 bases are TGCAGTGCTTACAGAAGGACTGAAGCTTTCTTT. This rearrangement joins TRBV20-1 to TRBJ1-1; D gene unclear. Germline CDR1 DFQATT, CDR2 SNEGSKA (reference sequence). V shed 5 bases and J shed 5 bases, with 9 bases lying between them. The CDR3 has 11 amino acids.

This rearrangement joins TRBV4-2 to TRBJ2-2; 8 nucleotides align to TRBD1. This CDR3 is 16 amino acids long. J was trimmed by 6 bases and V by 0 bases; bases with no gene match: 6. From germline, CDR1 is LGHNA and CDR2 YNFKEQ. The CDR3: CASSQDPGQGAGELFF. The DNA for the CDR3 is TGTGCCAGCAGCCAAGATCCCGGACAGGGAGCCGGGGAGCTGTTTTTT.

The V call is TRBV5-1, the J call TRBJ1-2, with 7 bases identical to TRBD1. V shed 4 bases and J 2 bases; nucleotides not matched to a gene: 8. Germline CDR1 is SGHRS and CDR2 is YFSETQ. The CDR3 totals 15 residues. CDR3 bases: TGCGCCAGCAGCCCCTTACAGGGGTTCAACTATGGCTACACCTTC. This codes for CASSPLQGFNYGYTF.

This sequence joins TRBV2 and TRBJ1-6; 7 bases align to TRBD1. J gave up 10 bases and V 8 bases, and 14 bases lay outside the gene matches. This CDR3 contains 15 residues. Germline CDR1 reads SNHLY; CDR2 reads FYNNEI. This CDR3 is CASAFRTGLGSPLHF. The CDR3 DNA follows: TGTGCCAGCGCCTTTAGGACAGGCTTAGGATCACCCCTCCACTTT.

The chain carries TRBV2 and TRBJ2-7; TRBD2 matches 10 bases. Germline V gene sequence: CDR1 SNHLY, CDR2 FYNNEI. The CDR3 has 14 residues. V lost 6 bases to trimming and J lost 1 base; unmatched junction nucleotides: 3. CDR3 residues: CASRNSGGSYEQYF. The CDR3 nucleotides are TGTGCCAGCAGGAATAGCGGGGGGTCCTACGAGCAGTACTTC. The variable domain in full, with the rest retrieved from reference TRBV2 and TRBJ2-7, is EPEVTQTPSHQVTQMGQEVILRCVPISNHLYFYWYRQILGQKVEFLVSFYNNEISEKSEIFDDQFSVERPDGSNFTLKIRSTKLEDSAMYFCASRNSGGSYEQYFGPGTRLTVT.

The chain links TRBV20-1 to TRBJ2-1; D remains ambiguous. Germline CDR1 reads DFQATT; CDR2 reads SNEGSKA (reference sequence). This CDR3 spans 11 amino acids. Trimming took off 5 bases at V and 4 bases at J, with 6 bases between the two ends. Here the CDR3 DNA reads TGCAGTGCTCCTCGTTACAATGAGCAGTTCTTC. Its translation: CSAPRYNEQFF.

V is TRBV6-1 and J is TRBJ1-1, with D uncertain. The CDR3 length is 13 residues. V dropped 6 bases and J dropped 2 bases, with 10 bases sitting between them. Germline V CDR1 and CDR2: MNHNS, SASEGT. In DNA form, the CDR3 reads TGTGCCAGCAGGAGGGAACTTAACACTGAAGCTTTCTTT. Its protein is CASRRELNTEAFF.

This sequence joins TRBV7-9 and TRBJ1-3; D might be TRBD1 (5 bases). Per germline, CDR1 SEHNR and CDR2 FQNEAQ (reference sequence). The CDR3 length is 14 residues. With 3 bases removed from V and 0 bases from J, the gap between germline ends came to 6 bases. The CDR3: CASSLGLSGNTIYF. DNA for the CDR3: TGTGCCAGCAGCTTGGGACTCTCTGGAAACACCATATATTTT.

The chain recombines TRBV28 with TRBJ2-4; 8 nucleotides agree with TRBD2. There are 14 residues in the CDR3. The germline V gene has CDR1 MDHEN and CDR2 SYDVKM. V gave up 8 bases and J gave up 0 bases; unmatched junction bases: 3. The CDR3 DNA reads TGTGCCAGCCGGGGGGGATTAGCCAAAAACATTCAGTACTTC. This sequence encodes CASRGGLAKNIQYF.

This clone was recorded a few times. This sequence joins TRBV4-1 and TRBJ2-7; D may match TRBD1 or TRBD2 (6 bases each). The germline V gene encodes CDR1 MGHRA and CDR2 YSYEKL. V was clipped by 3 bases and J by 3 bases, with 15 bases between them. CDR3 length equals 15 residues. The CDR3 sequence: CASSQLTGGHYEQYF. The CDR3 nucleotides are TGCGCCAGCAGCCAGCTGACAGGAGGGCACTACGAGCAGTACTTC.

To note about this clone: Other nucleotide sequences from this sample produce the same CDR3. J is TRBJ1-1 and V is TRBV6-5, with D tentatively TRBD1 (6 bases). The germline V gene encodes CDR1 MNHEY and CDR2 SVGAGI. Trimming cost V 6 bases and J 3 bases, with 11 bases left between them. The CDR3 length is 13 residues. The CDR3 region is CASRWGRDTEAFF. CDR3 DNA: TGTGCCAGCAGATGGGGGCGCGACACTGAAGCTTTCTTT.

The chain links TRBV7-2 to TRBJ1-5; no reliable D call. Deletions cut 4 bases from V and 6 bases from J, with 10 bases between. The CDR3 consists of 13 residues. Per germline, CDR1 SGHTA and CDR2 FQGNSA. In DNA, the CDR3 is TGTGCCAGCAGCTCGAATCCCTTTCAGCCCCAGCATTTT. Its protein product is CASSSNPFQPQHF.

This chain connects TRBV19 to TRBJ1-1; no firm D call. The CDR3 is 14 residues long. Germline CDR1 is LNHDA and CDR2 is SQIVND (reference sequence). Trimming left V 0 bases short and J 6 bases short, with 11 bases between. For the CDR3, the DNA is TGTGCCAGTAGTATAGATTCCGGGAGGTCTGAAGCTTTCTTT. Translation gives CASSIDSGRSEAFF.

This sequence joins TRBV7-9 and TRBJ1-1, with D perhaps matching TRBD1 (5 bases). V lost 0 bases, J lost 0 bases, and 8 bases lay in between. From germline, CDR1 is SEHNR and CDR2 FQNEAQ (reference sequence). The CDR3 runs 15 residues. This chain's CDR3 is CASSLALRVNTEAFF. The DNA of the CDR3 is TGTGCCAGCAGCTTAGCGCTCAGGGTGAACACTGAAGCTTTCTTT. The complete variable domain, with remaining parts taken from reference TRBV7-9 and TRBJ1-1, reads DTGVSQNPRHKITKRGQNVTFRCDPISEHNRLYWYRQTLGQGPEFLTYFQNEAQLEKSRLLSDRFSAERPKGSFSTLEIQRTEQGDSAMYLCASSLALRVNTEAFFGQGTRLTVV.

A few counts support this clone. The chain combines TRBV7-2 with TRBJ1-1, with a weak D call TRBD1 (5 bases). Trimming removed 1 base from V and 7 bases from J, with 7 bases in between. The CDR3 length is 12 residues. From germline, CDR1 is SGHTA and CDR2 FQGNSA. The CDR3 protein is CASSLGRDEAFF. In DNA, the CDR3 is TGTGCCAGCAGCTTAGGCAGGGATGAAGCTTTCTTT.

The chain carries TRBV5-1 and TRBJ1-6; D is possibly TRBD1 (5 bases). The germline V gene has CDR1 SGHRS and CDR2 YFSETQ. Trimming stripped 7 bases from V and 3 bases from J, with 8 bases between. The length of the CDR3 is 13 residues. The CDR3 region is CASQQDYNSPLHF. The CDR3 DNA reads as TGCGCCAGCCAACAGGACTATAATTCACCCCTCCACTTT.

The chain links TRBV6-5 to TRBJ2-1, with 7 bases lining up with TRBD1. With 6 bases clipped from V and 9 bases from J, the junction kept 8 bases outside the gene matches. Germline-derived CDR1 and CDR2 are MNHEY and SVGAGI. The CDR3 loop spans 13 amino acids. The CDR3 coding sequence is TGTGCCAGCAGCAGACAGGGCGTGGGTGAGCAGTTCTTC. Translated: CASSRQGVGEQFF.

This clone was counted only a few times. The chain uses TRBV10-3 and TRBJ2-7; TRBD2 matches 11 bases. The CDR3 has 16 amino acids. The germline V gene has CDR1 ENHRY and CDR2 SYGVKD. V shed 0 bases and J 5 bases; nucleotides not matched to a gene: 6. The CDR3 loop reads CAISESSSGRNHEQYF. CDR3 nucleotide sequence: TGTGCCATCAGTGAGTCGTCTAGCGGGAGGAACCACGAGCAGTACTTC.

The chain couples TRBV4-1 to TRBJ1-2; TRBD1 matches 11 bases. The CDR3 consists of 16 residues. With V trimmed by 4 bases and J by 0 bases, 4 bases remained unmatched. Germline lookup yields CDR1 MGHRA and CDR2 YSYEKL. CDR3 in DNA: TGCGCCAGCAGCCTCGGACAGGGGGCTCCTAACTATGGCTACACCTTC. Amino acid sequence: CASSLGQGAPNYGYTF.

The chain employs TRBV6-6 and TRBJ1-5; D unresolved. The germline V and J ends were trimmed by 7 bases and 3 bases, with 13 bases remaining between them. CDR3 size: 14 residues. The germline V gene encodes CDR1 MNHNY and CDR2 SVGAGI (reference sequence). The CDR3 region is CASTRTDSNQPQHF. CDR3 nucleotide sequence: TGTGCCAGCACACGCACGGATTCCAATCAGCCCCAGCATTTT.